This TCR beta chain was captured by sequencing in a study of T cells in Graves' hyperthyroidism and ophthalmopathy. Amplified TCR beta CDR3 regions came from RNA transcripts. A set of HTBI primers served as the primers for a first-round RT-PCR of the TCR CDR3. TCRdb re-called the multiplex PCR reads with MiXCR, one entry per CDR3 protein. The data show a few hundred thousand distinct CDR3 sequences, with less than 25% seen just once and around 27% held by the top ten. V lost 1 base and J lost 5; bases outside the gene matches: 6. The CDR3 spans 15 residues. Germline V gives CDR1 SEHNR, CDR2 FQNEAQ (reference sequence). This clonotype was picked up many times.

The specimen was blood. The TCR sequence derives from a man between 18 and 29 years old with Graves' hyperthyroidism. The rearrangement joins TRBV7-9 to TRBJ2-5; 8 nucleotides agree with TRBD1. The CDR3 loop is CASSLGTGGSETQYF. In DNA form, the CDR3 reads TGTGCCAGCAGCTTAGGCACAGGGGGGTCGGAGACCCAGTACTTC.